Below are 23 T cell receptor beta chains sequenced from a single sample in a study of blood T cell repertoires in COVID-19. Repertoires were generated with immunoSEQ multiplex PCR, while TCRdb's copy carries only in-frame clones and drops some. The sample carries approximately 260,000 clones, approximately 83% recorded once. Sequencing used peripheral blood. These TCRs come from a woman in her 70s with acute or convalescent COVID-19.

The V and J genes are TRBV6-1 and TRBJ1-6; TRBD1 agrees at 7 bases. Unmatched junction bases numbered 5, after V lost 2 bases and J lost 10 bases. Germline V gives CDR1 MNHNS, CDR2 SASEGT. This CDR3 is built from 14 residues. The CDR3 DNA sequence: TGTGCCAGCAGTGAACAGGGGGTGGGGTCACCCCTCCACTTT. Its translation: CASSEQGVGSPLHF.

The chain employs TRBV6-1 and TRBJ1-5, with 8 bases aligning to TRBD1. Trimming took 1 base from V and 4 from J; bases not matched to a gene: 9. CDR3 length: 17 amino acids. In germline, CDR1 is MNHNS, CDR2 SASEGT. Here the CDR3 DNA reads TGTGCCAGCAGTGAAGTTTCGACAGGGGCCATGAATCAGCCCCAGCATTTT. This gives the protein CASSEVSTGAMNQPQHF.

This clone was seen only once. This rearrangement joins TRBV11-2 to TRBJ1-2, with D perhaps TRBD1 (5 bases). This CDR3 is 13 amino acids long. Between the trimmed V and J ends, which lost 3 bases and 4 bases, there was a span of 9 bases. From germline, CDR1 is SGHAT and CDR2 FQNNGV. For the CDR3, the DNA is TGTGCCAGCAGCTTGGAGGGGTCCTATGGCTACACCTTC. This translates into CASSLEGSYGYTF.

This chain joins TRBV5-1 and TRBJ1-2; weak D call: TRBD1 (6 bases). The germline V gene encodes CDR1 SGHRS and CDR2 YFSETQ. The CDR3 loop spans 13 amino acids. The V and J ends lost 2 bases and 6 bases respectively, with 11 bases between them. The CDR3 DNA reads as TGCGCCAGCAGCTTACAGGGCTTGGATGGCTACACCTTC. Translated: CASSLQGLDGYTF.

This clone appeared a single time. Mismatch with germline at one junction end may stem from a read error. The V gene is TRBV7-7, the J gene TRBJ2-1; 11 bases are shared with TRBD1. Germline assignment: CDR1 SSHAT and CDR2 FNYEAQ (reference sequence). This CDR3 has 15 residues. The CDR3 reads CASSSGQGAYNEQFF. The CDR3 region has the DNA TGTGCTAGCAGCTCGGGACAGGGGGCCTACAATGAGCAGTTCTTC.

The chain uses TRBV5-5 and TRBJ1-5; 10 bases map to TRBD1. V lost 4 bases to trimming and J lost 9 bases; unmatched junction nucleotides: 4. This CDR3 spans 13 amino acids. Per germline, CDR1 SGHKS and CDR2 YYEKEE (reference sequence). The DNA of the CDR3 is TGTGCCAGCAGCCTGGGACAGGGGATGCCCCAGCATTTT. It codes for CASSLGQGMPQHF.

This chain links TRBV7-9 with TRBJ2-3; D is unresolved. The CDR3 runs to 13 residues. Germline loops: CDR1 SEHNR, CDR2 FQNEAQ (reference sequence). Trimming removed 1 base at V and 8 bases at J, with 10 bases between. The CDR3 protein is CASSLVTGSTQYF. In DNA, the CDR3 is TGTGCCAGCAGCTTAGTTACGGGTTCTACGCAGTATTTT.

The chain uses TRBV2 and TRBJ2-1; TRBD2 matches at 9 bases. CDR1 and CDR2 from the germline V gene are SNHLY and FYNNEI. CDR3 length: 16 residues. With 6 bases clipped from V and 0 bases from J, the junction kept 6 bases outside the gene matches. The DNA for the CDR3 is TGTGCCAGCAGCGAATCGGGACTAGCCTCCTACAATGAGCAGTTCTTC. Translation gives CASSESGLASYNEQFF.

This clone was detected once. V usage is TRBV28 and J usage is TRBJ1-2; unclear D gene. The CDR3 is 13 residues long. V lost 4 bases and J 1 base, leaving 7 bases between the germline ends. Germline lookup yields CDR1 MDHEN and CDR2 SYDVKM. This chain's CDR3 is CASSSQNNYGYTF. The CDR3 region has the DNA TGTGCCAGCAGTTCCCAGAATAACTATGGCTACACCTTC.

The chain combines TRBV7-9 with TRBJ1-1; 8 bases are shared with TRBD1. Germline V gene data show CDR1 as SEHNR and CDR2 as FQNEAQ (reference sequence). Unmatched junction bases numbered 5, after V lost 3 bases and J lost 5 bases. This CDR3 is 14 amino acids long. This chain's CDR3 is CASSFGRGPTEAFF. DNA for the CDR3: TGTGCCAGCAGCTTCGGCAGGGGGCCTACTGAAGCTTTCTTT.

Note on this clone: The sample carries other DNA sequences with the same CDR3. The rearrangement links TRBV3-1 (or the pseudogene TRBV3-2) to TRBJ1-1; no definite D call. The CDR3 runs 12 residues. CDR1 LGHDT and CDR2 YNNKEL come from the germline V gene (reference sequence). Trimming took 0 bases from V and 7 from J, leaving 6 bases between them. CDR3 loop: CASSQERGEAFF. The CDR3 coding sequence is TGTGCCAGCAGCCAAGAACGGGGTGAAGCTTTCTTT.

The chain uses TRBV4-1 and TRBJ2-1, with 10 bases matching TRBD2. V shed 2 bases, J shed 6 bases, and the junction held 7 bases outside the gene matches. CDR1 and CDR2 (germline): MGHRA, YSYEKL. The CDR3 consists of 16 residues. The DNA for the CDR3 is TGCGCCAGCAGCCAACTTCTAGCGGGGGTTGCCAATGAGCAGTTCTTC. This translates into CASSQLLAGVANEQFF.

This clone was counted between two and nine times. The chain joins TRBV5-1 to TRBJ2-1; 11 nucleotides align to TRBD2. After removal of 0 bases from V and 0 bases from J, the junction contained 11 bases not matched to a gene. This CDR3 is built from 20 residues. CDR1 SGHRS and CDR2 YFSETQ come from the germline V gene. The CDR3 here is CASSLVTSGGQKSSYNEQFF. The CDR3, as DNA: TGCGCCAGCAGCTTGGTTACTAGCGGGGGCCAAAAGAGCTCCTACAATGAGCAGTTCTTC.

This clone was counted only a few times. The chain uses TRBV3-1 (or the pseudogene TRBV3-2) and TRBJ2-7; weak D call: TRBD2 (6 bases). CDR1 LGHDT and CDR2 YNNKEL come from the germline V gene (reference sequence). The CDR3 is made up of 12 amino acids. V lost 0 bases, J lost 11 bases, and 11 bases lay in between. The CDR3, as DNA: TGTGCCAGCAGCCAAGATAGAAGGACTAAGTACTTC. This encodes CASSQDRRTKYF.

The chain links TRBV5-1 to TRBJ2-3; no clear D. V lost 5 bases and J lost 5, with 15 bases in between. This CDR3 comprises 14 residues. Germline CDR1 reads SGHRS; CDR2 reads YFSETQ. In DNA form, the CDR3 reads TGCGCCAGCAGGGTTGATATCTTGAGAGATACGCAGTATTTT. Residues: CASRVDILRDTQYF.

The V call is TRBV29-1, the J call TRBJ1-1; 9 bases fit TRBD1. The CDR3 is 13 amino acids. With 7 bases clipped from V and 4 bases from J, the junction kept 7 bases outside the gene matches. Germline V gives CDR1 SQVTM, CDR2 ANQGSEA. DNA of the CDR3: TGCAGCGCCCGACAGGGGGGGGCCACTGAAGCTTTCTTT. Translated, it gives CSARQGGATEAFF.

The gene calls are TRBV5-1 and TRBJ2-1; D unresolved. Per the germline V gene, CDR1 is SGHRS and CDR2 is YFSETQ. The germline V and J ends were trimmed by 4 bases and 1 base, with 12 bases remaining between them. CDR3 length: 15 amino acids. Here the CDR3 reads CASSLGGQSYNEQFF. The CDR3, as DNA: TGCGCCAGCAGCCTGGGCGGCCAGTCCTACAATGAGCAGTTCTTC.

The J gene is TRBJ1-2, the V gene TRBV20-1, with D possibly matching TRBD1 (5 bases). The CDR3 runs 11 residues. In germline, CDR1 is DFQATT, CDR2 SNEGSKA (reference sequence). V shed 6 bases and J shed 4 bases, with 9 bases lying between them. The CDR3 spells CSAGVGYGYTF. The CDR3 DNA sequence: TGCAGTGCAGGGGTTGGCTATGGCTACACCTTC.

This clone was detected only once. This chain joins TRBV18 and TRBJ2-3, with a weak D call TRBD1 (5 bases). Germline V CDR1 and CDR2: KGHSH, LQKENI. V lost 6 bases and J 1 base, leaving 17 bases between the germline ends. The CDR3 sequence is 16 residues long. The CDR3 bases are TGTGCCAGCTCTCCCGTTGGGGCTCTCGGCACAGATACGCAGTATTTT. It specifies CASSPVGALGTDTQYF.

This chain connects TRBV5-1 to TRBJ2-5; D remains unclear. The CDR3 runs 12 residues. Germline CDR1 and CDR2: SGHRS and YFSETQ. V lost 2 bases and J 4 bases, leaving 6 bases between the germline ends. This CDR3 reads CASSFTRETQYF. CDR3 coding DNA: TGCGCCAGCAGCTTCACGCGAGAGACCCAGTACTTC.

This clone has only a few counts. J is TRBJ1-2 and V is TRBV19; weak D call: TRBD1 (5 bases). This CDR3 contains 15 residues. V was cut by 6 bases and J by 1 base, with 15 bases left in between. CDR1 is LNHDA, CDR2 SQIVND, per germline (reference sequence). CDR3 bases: TGTGCCAGTAGGGTCGGAGGGGATCTTAACTATGGCTACACCTTC. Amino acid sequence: CASRVGGDLNYGYTF.

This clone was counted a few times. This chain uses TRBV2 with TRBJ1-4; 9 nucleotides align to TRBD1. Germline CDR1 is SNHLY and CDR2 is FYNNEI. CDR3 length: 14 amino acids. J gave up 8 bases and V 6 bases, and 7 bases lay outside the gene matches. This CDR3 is CASRRGQGEEKLFF. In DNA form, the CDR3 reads TGTGCCAGCAGGAGGGGACAGGGTGAAGAAAAACTGTTTTTT.

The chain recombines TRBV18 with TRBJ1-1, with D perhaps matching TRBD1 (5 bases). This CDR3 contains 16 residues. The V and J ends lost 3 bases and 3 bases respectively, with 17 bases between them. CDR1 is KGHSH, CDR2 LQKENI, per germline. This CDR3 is CASSPRTGNRDTEAFF. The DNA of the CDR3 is TGTGCCAGCTCACCCAGAACAGGAAATAGGGACACTGAAGCTTTCTTT.